Listed below are T cell receptor beta chains from one sample, sequenced in a study of T cells in Graves' hyperthyroidism and ophthalmopathy. TCRdb reanalysed the multiplex PCR reads using MiXCR and keeps one entry per CDR3 protein. The sample comprises 450,000 to 600,000 distinct CDR3 sequences, approximately 14% of which are singletons, and around 14% rests with the top ten. The sample taken for sequencing was blood. Source of these receptors: a woman in her 40s with Graves' hyperthyroidism. Both conserved end residues are part of each CDR3. Each record gives: CDR3 protein, CDR3 DNA, clone size, V gene, D gene, J gene. The D gene is left open where the match is weak. Clone size, where shown, is once, few, many, or a class for clones that have expanded.

CDR3aa: CASERQGYNQPQHF
CDR3nt: TGTGCCAGCGAGAGACAGGGATACAATCAGCCCCAGCATTTT
abundance: few
v_gene: TRBV2
d_gene: TRBD1
j_gene: TRBJ1-5

CDR3aa: CASSLSGGGQPQHF
CDR3nt: TGTGCCAGCAGTTTATCAGGAGGGGGTCAGCCCCAGCATTTT
abundance: many
v_gene: TRBV12-3/TRBV12-4
d_gene: .
j_gene: TRBJ1-5

CDR3aa: CASSTGQGDEQYF
CDR3nt: TGCGCCAGCAGCACCGGACAGGGGGATGAGCAGTACTTC
abundance: many
v_gene: TRBV6-1
d_gene: TRBD1
j_gene: TRBJ2-7

CDR3aa: CSVSSGLGADTQYF
CDR3nt: TGCAGCGTTAGTTCAGGGTTGGGGGCAGATACGCAGTATTTT
abundance: .
v_gene: TRBV29-1
d_gene: .
j_gene: TRBJ2-3

CDR3aa: CASGTSSNQPQHF
CDR3nt: TGTGCCAGCGGGACATCGAGCAATCAGCCCCAGCATTTT
abundance: few
v_gene: TRBV28
d_gene: .
j_gene: TRBJ1-5

CDR3aa: CASSPAGPYTDTQYF
CDR3nt: TGTGCCAGCAGTCCCGCCGGGCCCTACACAGATACGCAGTATTTT
abundance: many
v_gene: TRBV27
d_gene: .
j_gene: TRBJ2-3

CDR3aa: CASSQDRGRPEAFF
CDR3nt: TGCGCCAGCAGCCAAGACAGAGGCAGACCTGAAGCTTTCTTT
abundance: many
v_gene: TRBV4-1
d_gene: .
j_gene: TRBJ1-1

CDR3aa: CASSPLRTDTQYF
CDR3nt: TGTGCCAGCAGCCCACTGCGGACAGATACGCAGTATTTT
abundance: many
v_gene: TRBV11-2
d_gene: .
j_gene: TRBJ2-3

CDR3aa: CSVEDSNYGYTF
CDR3nt: TGCAGCGTTGAGGACAGTAACTATGGCTACACCTTC
abundance: .
v_gene: TRBV29-1
d_gene: .
j_gene: TRBJ1-2

CDR3aa: CAWTVRQTYEQYF
CDR3nt: TGTGCCTGGACAGTCAGGCAGACTTACGAGCAGTACTTC
abundance: .
v_gene: TRBV30
d_gene: .
j_gene: TRBJ2-7

CDR3aa: CASILDRGAFF
CDR3nt: TGTGCCAGCATCCTGGACAGGGGAGCTTTCTTT
abundance: many
v_gene: TRBV6-4
d_gene: TRBD1
j_gene: TRBJ1-1

CDR3aa: CASSPGSSGSRREQFF
CDR3nt: TGTGCCAGCAGCCCCGGGAGTAGCGGGAGTAGACGTGAGCAGTTCTTC
abundance: many
v_gene: TRBV7-3
d_gene: TRBD2
j_gene: TRBJ2-1

CDR3aa: CASSKQGASYNEQFF
CDR3nt: TGCGCCAGCAGCAAACAGGGGGCGTCCTACAATGAGCAGTTCTTC
abundance: many
v_gene: TRBV5-1
d_gene: TRBD1
j_gene: TRBJ2-1

CDR3aa: CATSDRQGGTYNEQFF
CDR3nt: TGTGCCACCAGTGATCGACAGGGGGGGACCTACAATGAGCAGTTCTTC
abundance: many
v_gene: TRBV24-1
d_gene: TRBD1
j_gene: TRBJ2-1

CDR3aa: CASSSTSPQETQYF
CDR3nt: TGTGCCAGCAGCTCGACTAGTCCCCAAGAGACCCAGTACTTC
abundance: few
v_gene: TRBV7-9
d_gene: .
j_gene: TRBJ2-5

CDR3aa: CASSAPGQATLKQYF
CDR3nt: TGTGCCAGCAGCGCCCCGGGACAGGCGACCCTCAAGCAGTACTTC
abundance: .
v_gene: TRBV7-8
d_gene: TRBD1
j_gene: TRBJ2-7

CDR3aa: CASSEYVTGDEQYF
CDR3nt: TGTGCCAGCAGTGAATACGTGACAGGGGACGAGCAGTACTTC
abundance: once
v_gene: TRBV25-1
d_gene: TRBD1
j_gene: TRBJ2-7

CDR3aa: CASTEDFPSSYNEQFF
CDR3nt: TGTGCCAGCACCGAGGACTTCCCCAGCTCCTACAATGAGCAGTTCTTC
abundance: many
v_gene: TRBV28
d_gene: .
j_gene: TRBJ2-1

CDR3aa: CASSQLATSGDAEAFF
CDR3nt: TGTGCCAGCAGCCAATTGGCCACGTCCGGGGACGCTGAAGCTTTCTTT
abundance: .
v_gene: TRBV28
d_gene: .
j_gene: TRBJ1-1

CDR3aa: CASSRTQSGSYEQYF
CDR3nt: TGTGCCAGCAGCCGGACCCAGTCGGGCTCCTACGAGCAGTACTTC
abundance: many
v_gene: TRBV7-2
d_gene: .
j_gene: TRBJ2-7

CDR3aa: CSVIAGDQTGELFF
CDR3nt: TGCAGCGTTATAGCGGGAGATCAGACCGGGGAGCTGTTTTTT
abundance: .
v_gene: TRBV29-1
d_gene: TRBD2
j_gene: TRBJ2-2

CDR3aa: CASSLGDGDTQYF
CDR3nt: TGTGCCAGCAGTTTGGGGGACGGGGATACGCAGTATTTT
abundance: many
v_gene: TRBV12-3/TRBV12-4
d_gene: .
j_gene: TRBJ2-3

CDR3aa: CSAGYSGNPSYEQYF
CDR3nt: TGCAGTGCTGGATATAGCGGGAACCCCTCCTACGAGCAGTACTTC
abundance: few
v_gene: TRBV20-1
d_gene: TRBD2
j_gene: TRBJ2-7

CDR3aa: CASSSPGHLGGSSYEQYF
CDR3nt: TGTGCCAGCAGTTCCCCCGGACATCTCGGGGGGAGCTCCTACGAGCAGTACTTC
abundance: many
v_gene: TRBV28
d_gene: TRBD2
j_gene: TRBJ2-7

CDR3aa: CASRGLAGSTGEQFF
CDR3nt: TGTGCCAGCCGAGGACTAGCGGGATCCACAGGTGAGCAGTTCTTC
abundance: .
v_gene: TRBV3-1
d_gene: TRBD2
j_gene: TRBJ2-1

CDR3aa: CSARTGVGNEQFF
CDR3nt: TGCAGTGCTAGAACAGGGGTGGGCAATGAGCAGTTCTTC
abundance: many
v_gene: TRBV20-1
d_gene: TRBD1
j_gene: TRBJ2-1

CDR3aa: CASTLAGVGEQYF
CDR3nt: TGTGCCAGCACTCTAGCGGGAGTAGGCGAGCAGTACTTC
abundance: many
v_gene: TRBV12-3/TRBV12-4
d_gene: TRBD2
j_gene: TRBJ2-7

CDR3aa: CASSLVVGGSYEQYF
CDR3nt: TGCGCCAGCAGCTTGGTTGTAGGGGGCTCCTACGAGCAGTACTTC
abundance: few
v_gene: TRBV5-1
d_gene: .
j_gene: TRBJ2-7

CDR3aa: CASIPEGTSGYNEQFF
CDR3nt: TGTGCCAGCATCCCAGAAGGGACTAGCGGGTACAATGAGCAGTTCTTC
abundance: many
v_gene: TRBV7-9
d_gene: TRBD2
j_gene: TRBJ2-1

CDR3aa: CASNPSGSIAEQYF
CDR3nt: TGTGCCAGCAACCCTAGCGGGAGTATCGCCGAGCAGTACTTC
abundance: many
v_gene: TRBV9
d_gene: TRBD2
j_gene: TRBJ2-7

CDR3aa: CASSSLSSSLTEAFF
CDR3nt: TGTGCCAGCAGTTCTCTAAGCAGTAGCCTCACTGAAGCTTTCTTT
abundance: many
v_gene: TRBV28
d_gene: .
j_gene: TRBJ1-1

CDR3aa: CASSFARQGGDSNEQFF
CDR3nt: TGCGCCAGCAGCTTCGCCAGGCAGGGAGGGGACTCGAATGAGCAGTTCTTC
abundance: few
v_gene: TRBV5-1
d_gene: TRBD2
j_gene: TRBJ2-1

CDR3aa: CASSKIAVGGPTYNEQFF
CDR3nt: TGTGCCAGCTCCAAAATCGCGGTGGGGGGGCCCACATACAATGAGCAGTTCTTC
abundance: .
v_gene: TRBV27
d_gene: .
j_gene: TRBJ2-1

CDR3aa: CASSFSDSSYEQYF
CDR3nt: TGTGCCAGCAGCTTTTCGGATTCCTCCTACGAGCAGTACTTC
abundance: .
v_gene: TRBV7-8
d_gene: .
j_gene: TRBJ2-7

CDR3aa: CASNGQGLETQYF
CDR3nt: TGTGCCAGCAACGGACAGGGTTTAGAGACCCAGTACTTC
abundance: many
v_gene: TRBV28
d_gene: TRBD1
j_gene: TRBJ2-5

CDR3aa: CASSDGTGGYTYEQYF
CDR3nt: TGTGCCAGCAGTGATGGCACAGGGGGCTACACCTACGAGCAGTACTTC
abundance: many
v_gene: TRBV6-1
d_gene: TRBD1
j_gene: TRBJ2-7

CDR3aa: CASRMGDSEAFF
CDR3nt: TGTGCCAGCAGAATGGGGGACTCTGAAGCTTTCTTT
abundance: many
v_gene: TRBV28
d_gene: .
j_gene: TRBJ1-1

CDR3aa: CASSLAGMDYGYTF
CDR3nt: TGCGCCAGCAGCTTGGCCGGAATGGACTATGGCTACACCTTC
abundance: few
v_gene: TRBV5-1
d_gene: .
j_gene: TRBJ1-2

CDR3aa: CASSPPKTGASYEQYF
CDR3nt: TGTGCCAGCAGTCCTCCCAAAACAGGGGCGTCCTACGAGCAGTACTTC
abundance: many
v_gene: TRBV12-3/TRBV12-4
d_gene: TRBD1
j_gene: TRBJ2-7

CDR3aa: CASSKGLAGEVYNEQFF
CDR3nt: TGTGCCAGCAGTAAGGGACTAGCGGGAGAGGTCTACAATGAGCAGTTCTTC
abundance: .
v_gene: TRBV6-1
d_gene: TRBD2
j_gene: TRBJ2-1

CDR3aa: CASSLRQGSVGYQETQYF
CDR3nt: TGTGCCAGCAGCCTCCGACAGGGGTCAGTGGGGTACCAAGAGACCCAGTACTTC
abundance: few
v_gene: TRBV5-4
d_gene: TRBD1
j_gene: TRBJ2-5

CDR3aa: CASSLGFGQGRDEQFF
CDR3nt: TGTGCCAGCAGCTTAGGCTTCGGACAGGGGCGGGATGAGCAGTTCTTC
abundance: many
v_gene: TRBV13
d_gene: TRBD1
j_gene: TRBJ2-1

CDR3aa: CASSRSATNEKLFF
CDR3nt: TGTGCCAGCAGCCGTTCGGCGACTAATGAAAAACTGTTTTTT
abundance: many
v_gene: TRBV3-1
d_gene: .
j_gene: TRBJ1-4

CDR3aa: CASSLQGQGFVQFF
CDR3nt: TGTGCCAGCAGCTTGCAGGGACAGGGTTTCGTGCAGTTCTTC
abundance: few
v_gene: TRBV5-5
d_gene: TRBD1
j_gene: TRBJ2-1

CDR3aa: CASSLPTGQGGEQYF
CDR3nt: TGCGCCAGCAGCTTACCTACGGGGCAGGGCGGCGAGCAGTACTTC
abundance: many
v_gene: TRBV5-1
d_gene: .
j_gene: TRBJ2-7

CDR3aa: CAIGGRTGLYNEQFF
CDR3nt: TGTGCCATCGGTGGTAGGACAGGGCTTTACAATGAGCAGTTCTTC
abundance: .
v_gene: TRBV10-3
d_gene: TRBD1
j_gene: TRBJ2-1

CDR3aa: CASGDSDSGNTIYF
CDR3nt: TGTGCCAGCGGGGACAGCGACTCTGGAAACACCATATATTTT
abundance: many
v_gene: TRBV28
d_gene: TRBD1
j_gene: TRBJ1-3

CDR3aa: CASSTLAPPRDTQYF
CDR3nt: TGTGCCAGCAGTACGTTAGCGCCTCCGAGGGATACGCAGTATTTT
abundance: many
v_gene: TRBV6-1
d_gene: .
j_gene: TRBJ2-3

CDR3aa: CASSPRDRVNTEAFF
CDR3nt: TGTGCCAGCAGTCCGCGGGACAGGGTTAACACTGAAGCTTTCTTT
abundance: many
v_gene: TRBV27
d_gene: TRBD1
j_gene: TRBJ1-1

CDR3aa: CASGLGTGRPDTQYF
CDR3nt: TGTGCTAGTGGTTTGGGGACAGGTCGGCCAGATACGCAGTATTTT
abundance: many
v_gene: TRBV12-5
d_gene: TRBD1
j_gene: TRBJ2-3

CDR3aa: CASSYTRELVNEQYF
CDR3nt: TGTGCCAGCAGTTACACACGGGAGTTGGTGAACGAGCAGTACTTC
abundance: many
v_gene: TRBV6-6
d_gene: .
j_gene: TRBJ2-7

CDR3aa: CASSYDLPVRTGSPLHF
CDR3nt: TGTGCCAGCAGTTACGACCTTCCCGTACGGACCGGTTCACCCCTCCACTTT
abundance: many
v_gene: TRBV6-2/TRBV6-3
d_gene: .
j_gene: TRBJ1-6

CDR3aa: CASSLPGASYNEQFF
CDR3nt: TGCGCCAGCAGCTTGCCGGGAGCATCCTACAATGAGCAGTTCTTC
abundance: many
v_gene: TRBV5-1
d_gene: .
j_gene: TRBJ2-1

CDR3aa: CAIGGQGNTGELFF
CDR3nt: TGTGCCATCGGGGGACAGGGAAACACCGGGGAGCTGTTTTTT
abundance: few
v_gene: TRBV10-3
d_gene: TRBD1
j_gene: TRBJ2-2

CDR3aa: CASGGTGSYGYTF
CDR3nt: TGCGCCAGCGGCGGGACAGGTTCCTATGGCTACACCTTC
abundance: many
v_gene: TRBV5-1
d_gene: TRBD1
j_gene: TRBJ1-2

CDR3aa: CASSNPGQGLTEAFF
CDR3nt: TGTGCCAGCAGCAACCCGGGACAGGGGCTCACTGAAGCTTTCTTT
abundance: .
v_gene: TRBV7-9
d_gene: TRBD1
j_gene: TRBJ1-1

CDR3aa: CSARVGSGSQETQYF
CDR3nt: TGCAGTGCTAGAGTTGGTAGCGGGAGCCAAGAGACCCAGTACTTC
abundance: .
v_gene: TRBV20-1
d_gene: TRBD2
j_gene: TRBJ2-5

CDR3aa: CAWSVRTGRDQPQHF
CDR3nt: TGTGCCTGGAGTGTAAGGACAGGCCGCGATCAGCCCCAGCATTTT
abundance: many
v_gene: TRBV30
d_gene: TRBD1
j_gene: TRBJ1-5

CDR3aa: CASSPQTTFTGTEAFF
CDR3nt: TGTGCCAGCTCACCCCAGACTACATTCACAGGCACTGAAGCTTTCTTT
abundance: many
v_gene: TRBV18
d_gene: .
j_gene: TRBJ1-1